The rows below give T cell receptor beta chains drawn from one sample of a study of cytomegalovirus exposure and HLA in healthy donors. The table came from immunoSEQ multiplex PCR; TCRdb's copy has only in-frame clones and leaves some out. The repertoire includes some 78,000 clones, about 96% of them detected once, and around 1.6% sits in the top ten. The specimen sequenced was PBMCs. All receptors come from a man younger than 30 in good health and CMV-seropositive. CDR3s include the opening cysteine and the closing phenylalanine or tryptophan. D genes are given only for firm matches. A row's size may be missing; if present it is once, few, many or a size class.

D gene: TRBD2; J gene: TRBJ2-7; V gene: TRBV11-2; CDR3 length: 18; clone size: -; CDR3 protein: CASSHWRPTSGSPDEQYF; CDR3 DNA: TGTGCCAGCAGCCACTGGCGCCCGACTAGCGGGAGTCCCGACGAGCAGTACTTC
D gene: -; J gene: TRBJ2-7; V gene: TRBV7-8; CDR3 length: 12; clone size: few; CDR3 protein: CASSLTGVEQYF; CDR3 DNA: TGTGCCAGCAGCTTGACAGGAGTCGAGCAGTACTTC
D gene: TRBD1; J gene: TRBJ2-7; V gene: TRBV19; CDR3 length: 15; clone size: -; CDR3 protein: CASSIIGQGAYEQYF; CDR3 DNA: TGTGCCAGTAGTATAATAGGACAGGGCGCCTACGAGCAGTACTTC
D gene: TRBD2; J gene: TRBJ2-1; V gene: TRBV27; CDR3 length: 18; clone size: -; CDR3 protein: CASSLPGLAGLGGNEQFF; CDR3 DNA: TGTGCCAGCAGTTTACCGGGACTAGCGGGATTAGGGGGCAATGAGCAGTTCTTC
D gene: -; J gene: TRBJ1-1; V gene: TRBV11-2; CDR3 length: 15; clone size: -; CDR3 protein: CASSLALGGSTEAFF; CDR3 DNA: TGTGCCAGCAGCTTAGCGTTAGGGGGATCCACTGAAGCTTTCTTT
D gene: TRBD1; J gene: TRBJ2-3; V gene: TRBV10-3; CDR3 length: 16; clone size: -; CDR3 protein: CAISVDGQGDTDTQYF; CDR3 DNA: TGTGCCATCAGTGTAGATGGACAGGGTGACACAGATACGCAGTATTTT
D gene: TRBD1; J gene: TRBJ2-3; V gene: TRBV19; CDR3 length: 16; clone size: -; CDR3 protein: CASRSRTGQSTDTQYF; CDR3 DNA: TGTGCCAGTAGAAGTCGGACAGGGCAAAGCACAGATACGCAGTATTTT
D gene: TRBD2; J gene: TRBJ2-7; V gene: TRBV5-1; CDR3 length: 15; clone size: -; CDR3 protein: CASSSVAGEGNEQYF; CDR3 DNA: TGCGCCAGCAGCTCCGTAGCGGGAGAGGGGAACGAGCAGTACTTC
D gene: -; J gene: TRBJ2-3; V gene: TRBV10-1; CDR3 length: 12; clone size: -; CDR3 protein: CASSEYRDTQYF; CDR3 DNA: TGCGCCAGCAGTGAGTACAGAGATACGCAGTATTTT
D gene: -; J gene: TRBJ2-7; V gene: TRBV6-6; CDR3 length: 13; clone size: -; CDR3 protein: CASETEFSYEQYF; CDR3 DNA: TGTGCCAGCGAGACAGAGTTCTCCTACGAGCAGTACTTC
D gene: -; J gene: TRBJ1-3; V gene: TRBV28; CDR3 length: 17; clone size: -; CDR3 protein: CASSYRTRGAGGNTIYF; CDR3 DNA: TGTGCCAGCAGTTATCGGACTAGGGGCGCGGGTGGAAACACCATATATTTT
D gene: TRBD1; J gene: TRBJ2-3; V gene: TRBV29-1; CDR3 length: 14; clone size: -; CDR3 protein: CSVEPGQGTDTQYF; CDR3 DNA: TGCAGCGTTGAACCGGGACAGGGAACAGATACGCAGTATTTT
D gene: TRBD1; J gene: TRBJ2-7; V gene: TRBV5-5; CDR3 length: 15; clone size: -; CDR3 protein: CASRARTGATYEQYF; CDR3 DNA: TGTGCCAGCAGAGCTCGGACAGGGGCCACCTACGAGCAGTACTTC
D gene: -; J gene: TRBJ1-5; V gene: TRBV2; CDR3 length: 15; clone size: -; CDR3 protein: CASSEAGHSNQPQHF; CDR3 DNA: TGTGCCAGCAGTGAAGCGGGGCATAGCAATCAGCCCCAGCATTTT
D gene: TRBD1; J gene: TRBJ2-7; V gene: TRBV5-5; CDR3 length: 13; clone size: -; CDR3 protein: CASSGQGANEQYF; CDR3 DNA: TGTGCCAGCAGCGGACAGGGGGCAAACGAGCAGTACTTC
D gene: TRBD2; J gene: TRBJ2-7; V gene: TRBV10-3; CDR3 length: 15; clone size: -; CDR3 protein: CAISTDPGLSYEQYF; CDR3 DNA: TGTGCCATCAGCACAGACCCGGGACTAAGCTACGAGCAGTACTTC
D gene: -; J gene: TRBJ1-5; V gene: TRBV30; CDR3 length: 13; clone size: -; CDR3 protein: CAWSFFGNQPQHF; CDR3 DNA: TGTGCCTGGTCCTTCTTCGGCAATCAGCCCCAGCATTTT
D gene: -; J gene: TRBJ1-1; V gene: TRBV6-5; CDR3 length: 13; clone size: -; CDR3 protein: CASSYGRNTEAFF; CDR3 DNA: TGTGCCAGCAGTTACGGCAGGAACACTGAAGCTTTCTTT
D gene: TRBD1; J gene: TRBJ1-1; V gene: TRBV6-5; CDR3 length: 14; clone size: -; CDR3 protein: CASTPWDRTAEAFF; CDR3 DNA: TGTGCCAGCACTCCCTGGGACAGGACAGCTGAAGCTTTCTTT
D gene: -; J gene: TRBJ1-1; V gene: TRBV2; CDR3 length: 12; clone size: -; CDR3 protein: CARSRAYTEAFF; CDR3 DNA: TGTGCCAGATCGAGGGCGTACACTGAAGCTTTCTTT
D gene: -; J gene: TRBJ1-1; V gene: TRBV5-1; CDR3 length: 14; clone size: -; CDR3 protein: CASSFTGPNTEAFF; CDR3 DNA: TGCGCCAGCAGCTTTACAGGGCCGAACACTGAAGCTTTCTTT
D gene: -; J gene: TRBJ1-2; V gene: TRBV5-1; CDR3 length: 15; clone size: -; CDR3 protein: CASSLDRRPDYGYTF; CDR3 DNA: TGCGCCAGCAGCCTTGACAGGAGACCTGACTATGGCTACACCTTC
D gene: -; J gene: TRBJ2-7; V gene: TRBV2; CDR3 length: 12; clone size: -; CDR3 protein: CASSEGGSEQYF; CDR3 DNA: TGTGCCAGCAGCGAGGGGGGGTCCGAGCAGTACTTC
D gene: -; J gene: TRBJ2-1; V gene: TRBV27; CDR3 length: 12; clone size: once; CDR3 protein: CASSPPNNEQFF; CDR3 DNA: TGTGCCAGCAGTCCTCCTAACAATGAGCAGTTCTTC
D gene: -; J gene: TRBJ1-5; V gene: TRBV9; CDR3 length: 13; clone size: -; CDR3 protein: CASSVSAGQPQHF; CDR3 DNA: TGTGCCAGCAGCGTCTCGGCGGGTCAGCCCCAGCATTTT
D gene: -; J gene: TRBJ2-5; V gene: TRBV29-1; CDR3 length: 13; clone size: -; CDR3 protein: CSVERGKQETQYF; CDR3 DNA: TGCAGCGTTGAACGAGGCAAGCAAGAGACCCAGTACTTC
D gene: TRBD2; J gene: TRBJ2-1; V gene: TRBV9; CDR3 length: 19; clone size: -; CDR3 protein: CASSVELRVGAGARDEQFF; CDR3 DNA: TGTGCCAGCAGCGTAGAACTTCGGGTCGGCGCGGGAGCTAGGGATGAGCAGTTCTTC
D gene: TRBD2; J gene: TRBJ2-3; V gene: TRBV27; CDR3 length: 18; clone size: -; CDR3 protein: CASSLGLAGGPLTDTQYF; CDR3 DNA: TGTGCCAGCAGTTTAGGGCTAGCGGGAGGGCCTTTAACAGATACGCAGTATTTT
D gene: TRBD2; J gene: TRBJ2-7; V gene: TRBV18; CDR3 length: 15; clone size: -; CDR3 protein: CASSSRTSGTYEQYF; CDR3 DNA: TGTGCCAGCTCGTCCAGGACTAGCGGGACCTACGAGCAGTACTTC
D gene: -; J gene: TRBJ2-1; V gene: TRBV5-1; CDR3 length: 13; clone size: -; CDR3 protein: CASSLWDSQEQFF; CDR3 DNA: TGCGCCAGCAGCTTATGGGACTCCCAAGAGCAGTTCTTC
D gene: -; J gene: TRBJ2-3; V gene: TRBV7-2; CDR3 length: 14; clone size: -; CDR3 protein: CASSLARDTDTQYF; CDR3 DNA: TGTGCCAGCAGCTTAGCGCGGGACACAGATACGCAGTATTTT
D gene: -; J gene: TRBJ2-1; V gene: TRBV6-1; CDR3 length: 14; clone size: -; CDR3 protein: CASRSPGLGDEQFF; CDR3 DNA: TGTGCCAGCAGATCGCCGGGACTCGGGGATGAGCAGTTCTTC